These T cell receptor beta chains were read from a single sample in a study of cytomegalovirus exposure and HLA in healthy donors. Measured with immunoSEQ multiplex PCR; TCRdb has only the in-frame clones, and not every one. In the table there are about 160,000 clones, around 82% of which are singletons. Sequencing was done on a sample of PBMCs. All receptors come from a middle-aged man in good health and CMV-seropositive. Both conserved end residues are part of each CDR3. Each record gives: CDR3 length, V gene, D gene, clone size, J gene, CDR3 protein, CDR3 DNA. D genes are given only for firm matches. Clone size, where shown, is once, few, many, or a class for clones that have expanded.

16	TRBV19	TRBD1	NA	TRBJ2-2	CASSSAGQVNTGELFF	TGTGCCAGTAGTTCCGCGGGACAGGTGAACACCGGGGAGCTGTTTTTT
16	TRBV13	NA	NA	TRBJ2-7	CASSPSAGTRSYEQYF	TGTGCCAGCAGCCCATCGGCCGGGACTCGCTCCTACGAGCAGTACTTC
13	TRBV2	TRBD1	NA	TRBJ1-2	CASQGQGAYGYTF	TGTGCCAGCCAGGGACAGGGGGCCTATGGCTACACCTTC
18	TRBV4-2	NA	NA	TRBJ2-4	CASSQDLTGGLAKNIQYF	TGTGCCAGCAGCCAAGACCTGACGGGGGGCTTAGCCAAAAACATTCAGTACTTC
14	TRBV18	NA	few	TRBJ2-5	CASSPITLAVTQYF	TGTGCCAGCTCACCTATTACCTTAGCTGTGACCCAGTACTTC
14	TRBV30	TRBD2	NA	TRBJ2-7	CAWSVESGRAFRYF	TGTGCCTGGAGTGTAGAGAGCGGGAGGGCCTTTCGTTACTTC
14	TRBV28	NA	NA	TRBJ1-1	CASSTGTNMGEAFF	TGTGCCAGCAGCACCGGGACAAATATGGGTGAAGCTTTCTTT
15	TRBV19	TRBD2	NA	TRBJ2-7	CASSYGRTLGYEQYF	TGTGCCAGTAGTTACGGGAGGACCCTAGGTTACGAGCAGTACTTC
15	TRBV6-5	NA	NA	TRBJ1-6	CASSYSEQQGSPLHF	TGTGCCAGCAGTTACTCGGAACAACAGGGTTCACCCCTCCACTTT
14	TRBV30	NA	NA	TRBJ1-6	CAWGLGRYNSPLHF	TGTGCCTGGGGCCTAGGGAGGTATAATTCACCCCTCCACTTT
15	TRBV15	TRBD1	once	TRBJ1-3	CATSPDRASGNTIYF	TGTGCCACCAGTCCGGACAGGGCTTCTGGAAACACCATATATTTT
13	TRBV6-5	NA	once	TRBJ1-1	CASSRDSLTEAFF	TGTGCCAGCAGCCGTGACTCACTGACTGAAGCTTTCTTT
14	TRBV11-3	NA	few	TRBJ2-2	CASSDPRGAGELFF	TGTGCCAGCAGCGACCCCAGGGGTGCCGGGGAGCTGTTTTTT
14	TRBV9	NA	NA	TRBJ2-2	CASSGPRVGGELFF	TGTGCCAGCAGCGGACCGAGGGTTGGCGGGGAGCTGTTTTTT
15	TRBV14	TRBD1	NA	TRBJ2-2	CASSQDRVVTGELFF	TGTGCCAGCAGCCAGGACAGGGTAGTCACCGGGGAGCTGTTTTTT
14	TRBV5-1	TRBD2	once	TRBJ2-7	CASNLAGGPQEQYF	TGCGCCAGCAACCTAGCGGGAGGGCCTCAAGAGCAGTACTTC